The 8 T cell receptor beta chains below all came from one sample that was sequenced in a study of T cells after yellow fever vaccination. TCRdb used MiXCR to reprocess the 5' RACE reads, holding one entry per CDR3 protein. This repertoire shows 350,000 to 450,000 distinct CDR3 sequences, over 5% found once; its top ten account for about 15%. The material was PBMCs, obtained 5 days after the yellow fever booster vaccination. These TCRs come from a man aged 25-40 years who received the YFV17D yellow fever vaccine.

The chain links TRBV18 to TRBJ2-1; TRBD2 agrees at 8 bases. The CDR3 length is 13 residues. CDR1 KGHSH and CDR2 LQKENI come from the germline V gene. V shed 6 bases, J shed 8 bases, and the junction held 6 bases outside the gene matches. This CDR3 reads CASSKREMDEQFF. CDR3 in DNA: TGTGCCAGCTCTAAGCGGGAGATGGATGAGCAGTTCTTC.

This clonotype was observed at least ten times. V and J are TRBV20-1 and TRBJ2-1; D unresolved. Germline V gene lookup returns CDR1 DFQATT and CDR2 SNEGSKA (reference sequence). V was clipped by 4 bases and J by 10 bases, with 5 bases between them. This CDR3 has 9 residues. The CDR3 loop is CSATQEQFF. Written as DNA, the CDR3 is TGCAGTGCTACACAGGAGCAGTTCTTC.

There are a few counts of this clonotype. The genes are TRBV19 and TRBJ2-1; possibly TRBD2 for D (6 bases). Trimming stripped 5 bases from V and 7 bases from J, with 15 bases between. From germline, CDR1 is LNHDA and CDR2 SQIVND (reference sequence). The CDR3 totals 14 residues. The CDR3 sequence is CASSLADFRNEQFF. CDR3 coding DNA: TGTGCCAGTAGTTTAGCGGACTTTCGGAATGAGCAGTTCTTC.

The chain joins TRBV25-1 to TRBJ2-1, with 10 positions matching TRBD2. V lost 2 bases, J lost 9 bases, and 10 bases stayed unmatched. This CDR3 spans 16 amino acids. Looked up from germline, CDR1 is MGHDK and CDR2 is SYGVNS. The CDR3: CASSEIGSGRVSEQFF. The DNA for the CDR3 is TGTGCCAGCAGTGAAATAGGAAGCGGGAGGGTGAGTGAGCAGTTCTTC.

This clonotype was counted at least ten times. The chain carries TRBV7-9 and TRBJ1-5, with D possibly being TRBD1 (6 bases). The CDR3 contains 13 residues. Between the trimmed V and J ends, which lost 2 bases and 9 bases, there was a span of 11 bases. Germline-derived CDR1 and CDR2 are SEHNR and FQNEAQ (reference sequence). CDR3 sequence reads: CASSLNREAPQHF. The DNA of the CDR3 is TGTGCCAGCAGCTTAAACAGGGAAGCGCCCCAGCATTTT.

Only a few counts were recorded for this clonotype. This rearrangement joins TRBV12-3 or TRBV12-4 to TRBJ2-3, with D tentatively TRBD2 (6 bases). The V and J ends lost 3 bases and 2 bases respectively, with 21 bases between them. The CDR3 contains 18 residues. CDR3 sequence: CASSLAMAGRRDTDTQYF. CDR3 bases: TGTGCCAGCAGTTTGGCGATGGCGGGACGAAGAGACACAGATACGCAGTATTTT.

This clonotype was counted only a few times. The chain employs TRBV20-1 and TRBJ2-5; TRBD1 matches 7 bases. Germline V CDR1 and CDR2: DFQATT, SNEGSKA (reference sequence). With V trimmed by 6 bases and J by 5 bases, 3 bases remained unmatched. The CDR3 is 11 residues long. CDR3 bases: TGCAGTGCCGGACAGGCGGAGACCCAGTACTTC. This sequence encodes CSAGQAETQYF.

The sample holds many counts of this clonotype. The chain joins TRBV6-2 or TRBV6-3 to TRBJ2-1; 8 bases line up with TRBD2. V shed 5 bases, J shed 4 bases, and the junction held 25 bases outside the gene matches. The CDR3 is 21 amino acids. CDR1 is MNHEY and CDR2 is SVGEGT in the germline V gene. This CDR3 is CASSPSHRPSGWRERYNEQFF. Written as DNA, the CDR3 is TGTGCCAGCAGTCCCAGTCATCGGCCTAGCGGGTGGCGGGAAAGGTACAATGAGCAGTTCTTC.